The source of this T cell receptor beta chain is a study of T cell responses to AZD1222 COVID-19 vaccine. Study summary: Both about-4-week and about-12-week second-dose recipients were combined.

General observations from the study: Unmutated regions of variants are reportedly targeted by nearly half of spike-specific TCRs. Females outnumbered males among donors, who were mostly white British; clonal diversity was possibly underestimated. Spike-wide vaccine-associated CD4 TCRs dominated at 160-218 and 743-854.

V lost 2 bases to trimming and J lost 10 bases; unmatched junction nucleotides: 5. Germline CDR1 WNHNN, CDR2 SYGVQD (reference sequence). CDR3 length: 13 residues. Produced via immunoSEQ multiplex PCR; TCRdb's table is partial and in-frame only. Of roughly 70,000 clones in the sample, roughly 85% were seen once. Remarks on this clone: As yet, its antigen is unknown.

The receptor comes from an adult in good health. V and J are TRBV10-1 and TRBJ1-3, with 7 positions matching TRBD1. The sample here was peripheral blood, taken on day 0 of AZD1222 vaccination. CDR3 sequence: CASSEGTVGTIYF. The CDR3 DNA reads TGCGCCAGCAGTGAGGGGACAGTTGGAACCATATATTTT.